Each of the 18 T cell receptor beta chains below was sequenced from the same sample in a study of CD8+CD57+ T cells in acquired aplastic anemia. The template used for profiling TCR beta VDJ and CDR3 was genomic DNA. From the reads, TCRdb called clonotypes with MiXCR, one entry per CDR3 protein. The sample has a few hundred thousand distinct CDR3 sequences; approximately 80% are singletons. All sequencing subjects had displayed CD8+CD57+ cell expansion on flow cytometry. The sequenced sample consisted of sorted CD4+, CD8+, or CD8+CD57+ T cells (not recorded which) from PBMCs. The receptors here all came from a human donor with aplastic anemia.

The rearrangement uses TRBV20-1 and TRBJ2-1; D remains ambiguous. This CDR3 comprises 10 residues. CDR1 is DFQATT and CDR2 is SNEGSKA in the germline V gene (reference sequence). With 3 bases removed from V and 8 bases from J, the gap between germline ends came to 5 bases. This chain's CDR3 is CSASPHEQFF. In DNA form, the CDR3 reads TGCAGTGCTAGCCCTCATGAGCAGTTCTTC.

Details on this clonotype: A read error may produce the germline difference seen at one junction end. V gene TRBV2 combines with J gene TRBJ2-3; no definite D call. Per the germline V gene, CDR1 is SNHLY and CDR2 is FYNNEI. The CDR3 length is 13 residues. CDR3 sequence (DNA): TGTGCCAGCAGTTTGTTAGACCTCGATAAGCAGTATTTT. This sequence encodes CASSLLDLDKQYF.

This clonotype was found many times. The V and J genes are TRBV6-2 or TRBV6-3 and TRBJ1-6; D is unresolved. The CDR3 sequence is 10 residues long. V was pared by 8 bases and J by 10 bases, with 6 bases between. The V gene's germline CDR1 is MNHEY and CDR2 SVGEGT. This CDR3 is CASCCSPLHF. The CDR3, as DNA: TGTGCCAGCTGTTGCTCACCCCTCCACTTT.

This sequence joins TRBV5-5 and TRBJ2-2; a possible D gene is TRBD1 (6 bases). V was cut by 1 base and J by 2 bases, with 12 bases left in between. Germline V gene data show CDR1 as SGHKS and CDR2 as YYEKEE (reference sequence). The CDR3 loop spans 16 amino acids. CDR3 coding DNA: TGTGCCAGCAGCTTGTACAGGGCAGATAACACCGGGGAGCTGTTTTTT. Protein: CASSLYRADNTGELFF.

V is TRBV5-1 and J is TRBJ2-7; 7 bases fit TRBD2. The ends lost 4 bases at V and 2 bases at J; junction bases unmatched: 6. Germline V gene sequence: CDR1 SGHRS, CDR2 YFSETQ. CDR3 length equals 14 residues. The CDR3 here is CASSGRDGTYEQYF. CDR3 in DNA: TGCGCCAGCAGCGGGAGGGATGGGACCTACGAGCAGTACTTC.

With regard to this clonotype: The CDR3 end shows no conserved phenylalanine or tryptophan, and so a read error is likely. The DNA is omitted, as the CDR3 cannot be located on it reliably, and the CDR3 follows TCRdb's listing. The rearrangement uses TRBV7-8 and TRBJ2-3; the table's D call, TRBD1, has no DNA check behind it. Both ends counted, the CDR3 spans 13 residues. From germline, CDR1 is SGHVS and CDR2 FQNEAQ. The CDR3 spells CASRDDPDGTAFS.

The chain couples TRBV2 to TRBJ1-2, with D unresolved. The germline CDR1 and CDR2 sequences are SNHLY and FYNNEI. Trimming stripped 6 bases from V and 12 bases from J, with 14 bases between. This CDR3 is 11 amino acids long. CDR3 loop: CASSLVDGDTF. The CDR3, as DNA: TGTGCCAGCAGCCTGGTGGATGGGGACACCTTC. Looking up the rest from reference TRBV2 and TRBJ1-2 gives the full variable domain: EPEVTQTPSHQVTQMGQEVILRCVPISNHLYFYWYRQILGQKVEFLVSFYNNEISEKSEIFDDQFSVERPDGSNFTLKIRSTKLEDSAMYFCASSLVDGDTFGSGTRLTVV.

J is TRBJ2-7 and V is TRBV7-8; 8 nucleotides agree with TRBD1. V shed 5 bases and J 6 bases; nucleotides not matched to a gene: 9. This CDR3 region has 14 residues. CDR1 is SGHVS, CDR2 FQNEAQ, per germline. The CDR3 DNA follows: TGTGCCAGCAGCCCAGGACAGGGTGTTTCCGAGCAGTACTTC. It encodes CASSPGQGVSEQYF.

Worth noting for this clonotype: The junction differs from germline at one of its ends, possibly a read error. This rearrangement joins TRBV2 to TRBJ2-3, with TRBD1 as a possible D gene (6 bases). In germline, CDR1 is SNHLY, CDR2 FYNNEI. This CDR3 is 13 amino acids long. The CDR3 loop is CASGDGGTDKQFF. The CDR3 nucleotides read TGTGCCAGCGGGGATGGGGGCACAGATAAGCAGTTTTTT.

The V and J genes are TRBV11-2 and TRBJ2-2, with TRBD2 identical over 9 bases. J lost 7 bases, V lost 2 bases, and 8 bases had no gene match. Germline V gene data show CDR1 as SGHAT and CDR2 as FQNNGV. This CDR3 is built from 16 residues. The CDR3 loop reads CASSLLAGGHGGELFF. CDR3 nucleotide sequence: TGTGCCAGCAGCTTACTGGCGGGAGGGCATGGCGGGGAGCTGTTTTTT.

This chain joins TRBV11-3 and TRBJ1-6; D is undetermined. This CDR3 has 16 residues. Between the trimmed V and J ends, which lost 6 bases and 5 bases, there was a span of 17 bases. CDR1 SGHNT and CDR2 YENEEA come from the germline V gene. The CDR3 coding sequence is TGTGCCAGCAGACAACATATGACGGAACATAATTCACCCCTCCACTTT. It is translated as CASRQHMTEHNSPLHF.

In regard to this clonotype: An end of the junction does not agree with germline; a read error may underlie this. The V gene is TRBV9, the J gene TRBJ2-3; 8 positions match TRBD2. CDR1 is SGDLS and CDR2 is YYNGEE in the germline V gene. The length of the CDR3 is 14 residues. The CDR3 protein is CASRVAGNRDTQYF. DNA for the CDR3: TGTGCCAGCAGGGTAGCGGGGAACAGAGATACGCAGTATTTT.

This chain connects TRBV7-2 to TRBJ1-4, with a weak D call TRBD1 (5 bases). The CDR3 covers 15 residues. Germline CDR1 is SGHTA and CDR2 is FQGNSA. V dropped 5 bases and J dropped 10 bases, with 20 bases sitting between them. The CDR3 loop is CASSQDPVETAKLFF. The DNA for the CDR3 is TGTGCCAGCAGCCAAGATCCAGTGGAGACAGCAAAACTGTTTTTT.

Regarding this clonotype: At one end, the junction sequence differs from germline, possibly due to a read error. The V gene is TRBV7-9, the J gene TRBJ2-3; either TRBD1 or TRBD2 may fit D (5 bases each). CDR3 size: 13 residues. Germline-derived CDR1 and CDR2 are SEHNR and FQNEAQ (reference sequence). The CDR3 here is CASGDGRTGTKYF. As DNA, the CDR3 is TGTGCCAGCGGGGATGGGAGAACAGGTACGAAGTATTTT. Drawing the rest from reference TRBV7-9 and TRBJ2-3, the complete variable domain is DTGVSQNPRHKITKRGQNVTFRCDPISEHNRLYWYRQTLGQGPEFLTYFQNEAQLEKSRLLSDRFSAERPKGSFSTLEIQRTEQGDSAMYLCASGDGRTGTKYFGPGTRLTVL.

This chain joins TRBV12-3 or TRBV12-4 and TRBJ2-5; no definite D call. The CDR3 is made up of 14 amino acids. CDR3 DNA sequence: TGTGCTAGTGGTATGGGCTCCAGCCAAGAGACCCAGTACTTC. This encodes CASGMGSSQETQYF.

This sequence joins TRBV7-8 and TRBJ2-1, with D possibly matching TRBD2 (6 bases). The CDR3 is 16 residues long. Between the trimmed V and J ends, which lost 1 base and 10 bases, there was a span of 20 bases. Germline V gene data show CDR1 as SGHVS and CDR2 as FQNEAQ. This CDR3 reads CASSLGGGHDTEEQFF. As DNA, the CDR3 is TGTGCCAGCAGCTTAGGGGGAGGTCACGATACGGAGGAGCAGTTCTTC.

The V and J genes are TRBV6-5 and TRBJ2-5; 9 bases match TRBD2. V lost 9 bases, J lost 2 bases, and 13 bases stayed unmatched. The CDR3 runs 16 residues. Germline CDR1 is MNHEY and CDR2 is SVGAGI. For the CDR3, the DNA is TGTGCCAGTAGTCCGGGGCTAGCGGGATCACAAGAGACCCAGTACTTC. Its protein product is CASSPGLAGSQETQYF.

Regarding this clonotype: At one end the junction does not follow the germline gene, possibly because of a read error. This chain uses TRBV7-8 with TRBJ2-3; no reliable D call. CDR1 and CDR2 (germline): SGHVS, FQNEAQ. CDR3 size: 14 residues. The CDR3 loop reads CASSLAVDRSNRYF. In DNA form, the CDR3 reads TGTGCCAGCAGCTTAGCGGTAGATCGGAGTAATCGGTACTTT. The full variable domain, with the rest looked up from reference TRBV7-8 and TRBJ2-3, is GAGVSQSPRYKVAKRGQDVALRCDPISGHVSLFWYQQALGQGPEFLTYFQNEAQLDKSGLPSDRFFAERPEGSVSTLKIQRTQQEDSAVYLCASSLAVDRSNRYFGPGTRLTVL.